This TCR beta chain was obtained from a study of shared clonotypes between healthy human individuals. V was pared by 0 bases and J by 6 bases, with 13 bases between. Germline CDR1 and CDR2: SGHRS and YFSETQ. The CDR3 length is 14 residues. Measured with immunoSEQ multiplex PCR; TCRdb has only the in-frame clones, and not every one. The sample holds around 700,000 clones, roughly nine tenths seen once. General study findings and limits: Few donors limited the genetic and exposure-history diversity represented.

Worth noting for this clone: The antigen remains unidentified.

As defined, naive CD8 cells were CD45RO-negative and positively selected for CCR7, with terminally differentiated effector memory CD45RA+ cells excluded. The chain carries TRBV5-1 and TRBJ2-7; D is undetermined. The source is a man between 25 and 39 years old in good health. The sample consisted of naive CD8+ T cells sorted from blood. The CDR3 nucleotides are TGCGCCAGCAGCTTGGGACCAGAGACCTTCGAGCAGTACTTC. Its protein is CASSLGPETFEQYF.